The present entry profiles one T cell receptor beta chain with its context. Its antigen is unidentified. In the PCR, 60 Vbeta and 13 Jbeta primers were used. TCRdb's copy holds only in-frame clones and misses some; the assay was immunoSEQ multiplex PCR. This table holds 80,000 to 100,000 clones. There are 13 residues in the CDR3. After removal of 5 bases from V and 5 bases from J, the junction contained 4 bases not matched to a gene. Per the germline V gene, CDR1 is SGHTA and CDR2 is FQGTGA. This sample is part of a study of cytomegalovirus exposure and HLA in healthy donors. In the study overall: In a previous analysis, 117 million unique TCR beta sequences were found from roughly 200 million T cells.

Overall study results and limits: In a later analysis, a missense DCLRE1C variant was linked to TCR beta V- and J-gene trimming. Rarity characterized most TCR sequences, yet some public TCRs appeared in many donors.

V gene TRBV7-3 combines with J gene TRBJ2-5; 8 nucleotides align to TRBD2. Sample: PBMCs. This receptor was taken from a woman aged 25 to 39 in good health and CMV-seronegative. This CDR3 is CASSATSVETQYF. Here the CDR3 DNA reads TGTGCCAGCAGCGCGACTAGCGTGGAGACCCAGTACTTC.